A single sample gave rise to the 24 T cell receptor beta chains below, sequenced in a study of beta chain features in type 1 diabetes. Study findings and constraints: Shortening that was moderate but significant affected the TCRB CDR3s of Type 1 diabetes patients in all four CD4+ subsets.

Expressed TCRB transcripts were sequenced after all isolated RNA was converted to cDNA. Generated by immunoSEQ multiplex PCR, the TCRdb table keeps only in-frame clones and is missing some. The data hold about 160,000 clones, with 9% observed a single time. Their target antigens are unknown. Sequenced input: central memory CD4+ T cells from blood. These receptors were collected from a woman younger than 45 with type 1 diabetes.

This chain joins TRBV30 and TRBJ2-3; TRBD1 matches 7 bases. Trimming at V came to 0 bases and at J to 2 bases, leaving 2 bases not matched to a gene. Germline CDR1 GTSNPN, CDR2 SVGIG (reference sequence). The length of the CDR3 is 14 residues. CDR3 nucleotides: TGTGCCTGGAGTGTGGGACAGACCACAGATACGCAGTATTTT. The encoded protein is CAWSVGQTTDTQYF.

This clone was seen a handful of times. V and J are TRBV29-1 and TRBJ2-1; 12 bases align to TRBD2. V was pared by 4 bases and J by 7 bases, with 5 bases of the junction left unmatched. CDR1 is SQVTM and CDR2 is ANQGSEA in the germline V gene. The CDR3 runs to 14 residues. CDR3 in amino acids: CSVGVLAGGNEQFF. The CDR3 coding sequence is TGCAGCGTTGGGGTCCTAGCGGGAGGGAATGAGCAGTTCTTC.

This clone occurred a few times. The chain uses TRBV9 and TRBJ2-2; D not resolved. The germline CDR1 and CDR2 sequences are SGDLS and YYNGEE. The length of the CDR3 is 14 residues. V was shortened by 4 bases and J by 7 bases, with 14 bases between the two germline ends. In DNA, the CDR3 is TGTGCCAGCAGCCCGACGAGGTTCAACGGGGAGCTGTTTTTT. Translating gives CASSPTRFNGELFF.

The table lists this clone with a few counts. The rearrangement links TRBV30 to TRBJ1-1, with 9 nucleotides matching TRBD1. Germline V gives CDR1 GTSNPN, CDR2 SVGIG (reference sequence). This CDR3 has 14 amino acids. Unmatched junction bases numbered 5, after V lost 0 bases and J lost 6 bases. CDR3 in DNA: TGTGCCTGGAGTGTCAGGGACAGGGCTTCTGAAGCTTTCTTT. Its translation: CAWSVRDRASEAFF.

This clone has more than one count but fewer than ten. The rearrangement joins TRBV29-1 to TRBJ2-1; TRBD2 might be the D (5 bases). This CDR3 comprises 13 residues. V was clipped by 0 bases and J by 4 bases, with 7 bases between them. CDR1 and CDR2 from the germline V gene are SQVTM and ANQGSEA. The CDR3 DNA reads TGCAGCGTTGAAGAAGGAGGATACAATGAGCAGTTCTTC. It translates to CSVEEGGYNEQFF.

This clone has a handful of counts. The chain is built from TRBV7-9 and TRBJ2-1; 15 bases line up with TRBD2. CDR3 length: 15 amino acids. V shed 4 bases and J 8 bases; nucleotides not matched to a gene: 3. CDR1 is SEHNR and CDR2 is FQNEAQ in the germline V gene (reference sequence). CDR3 coding DNA: TGTGCCAGCAGCTCCGGGACTAGCGGGAGGTATGAGCAGTTCTTC. Protein: CASSSGTSGRYEQFF. Full variable domain (rest looked up from reference TRBV7-9 and TRBJ2-1): DTGVSQNPRHKITKRGQNVTFRCDPISEHNRLYWYRQTLGQGPEFLTYFQNEAQLEKSRLLSDRFSAERPKGSFSTLEIQRTEQGDSAMYLCASSSGTSGRYEQFFGPGTRLTVL.

This sequence joins TRBV11-2 and TRBJ2-5, with D perhaps matching TRBD1 (6 bases). Germline V lookup: CDR1 SGHAT, CDR2 FQNNGV. V was clipped by 5 bases and J by 2 bases, with 21 bases between them. This CDR3 contains 17 residues. Here the CDR3 reads CASSLRTVRTLQETQYF. In nucleotides, the CDR3 is TGTGCCAGCAGCCTTAGGACAGTTCGAACTCTTCAAGAGACCCAGTACTTC.

The chain couples TRBV9 to TRBJ1-3, with D uncertain. The CDR3 length is 15 residues. CDR1 and CDR2 from the germline V gene are SGDLS and YYNGEE. Trimming pared 0 bases from V and 4 bases from J, leaving 11 bases between. DNA of the CDR3: TGTGCCAGCAGCGTAGGTCAGGTGGAAGGAAACACCATATATTTT. This sequence encodes CASSVGQVEGNTIYF.

This chain connects TRBV5-1 to TRBJ1-2; a weak D match, TRBD1 (6 bases). This CDR3 region has 15 residues. Germline CDR1 reads SGHRS; CDR2 reads YFSETQ. Trimming stripped 1 base from V and 7 bases from J, with 17 bases between. In DNA form, the CDR3 reads TGCGCCAGCAGCTTGTATTCGGGCAGGGGCGGTGGCTACACCTTC. Amino acid sequence: CASSLYSGRGGGYTF. Drawing the rest from reference TRBV5-1 and TRBJ1-2, the complete variable domain is KAGVTQTPRYLIKTRGQQVTLSCSPISGHRSVSWYQQTPGQGLQFLFEYFSETQRNKGNFPGRFSGRQFSNSRSEMNVSTLELGDSALYLCASSLYSGRGGGYTFGSGTRLTVV.

The rearrangement uses TRBV29-1 and TRBJ1-2, with a possible D match to TRBD1 (5 bases). Trimming removed 4 bases from V and 4 bases from J, with 10 bases in between. The CDR3 is 12 amino acids. Per the germline V gene, CDR1 is SQVTM and CDR2 is ANQGSEA. The CDR3 here is CSVGTSLYGYTF. DNA for the CDR3: TGCAGCGTTGGGACATCCCTCTATGGCTACACCTTC.

This clone was seen more than once but under ten times. CDR3 amino acids: CSGTSVETQYF. CDR3 bases: TGCAGTGGTACTAGCGTCGAGACCCAGTACTTC. The rearrangement links TRBV20-1 to TRBJ2-5; 7 nucleotides agree with TRBD2. CDR1 and CDR2 (germline): DFQATT, SNEGSKA (reference sequence). This CDR3 has 11 residues. Trimming removed 7 bases from V and 5 bases from J; junction bases left unmatched: 4.

This clone was detected only a few times. The chain recombines TRBV7-9 with TRBJ1-1, with D unclear. This CDR3 is built from 13 residues. Germline CDR1 reads SEHNR; CDR2 reads FQNEAQ (reference sequence). Trimming removed 3 bases from V and 4 bases from J, with 9 bases in between. The CDR3 loop reads CASSFVGLTEAFF. The CDR3 nucleotides are TGTGCCAGCAGCTTTGTCGGTCTCACTGAAGCTTTCTTT.

This chain connects TRBV6-1 to TRBJ2-3; 12 bases align to TRBD2. The junction had 4 bases not matched to a gene; V was cut back by 7 bases and J by 2 bases. CDR1 MNHNS and CDR2 SASEGT come from the germline V gene. The length of the CDR3 is 15 residues. The CDR3 region is CASTRTSGTTDTQYF. The CDR3 DNA follows: TGTGCCAGCACCCGGACTAGCGGGACCACAGATACGCAGTATTTT.

About this clone itself: This specimen includes other DNA sequences encoding the same CDR3. The CDR3 bases are TGCAGCGGAGGAGGGGTCCAAGAGACCCAGTACTTC. Translation: CSGGGVQETQYF. The chain couples TRBV29-1 to TRBJ2-5; TRBD2 is a possible D gene (6 bases). Germline CDR1 and CDR2: SQVTM and ANQGSEA. V gave up 7 bases and J gave up 1 base, with 10 bases separating them. The CDR3 runs to 12 residues.

To note about this clone: Other DNA sequences of this sample code for an identical CDR3. The V gene is TRBV6-1, the J gene TRBJ1-2; weak D call: TRBD1 (6 bases). CDR1 and CDR2 from the germline V gene are MNHNS and SASEGT. The CDR3 totals 13 residues. V lost 3 bases to trimming and J lost 1 base, with 6 bases between them. In DNA, the CDR3 is TGTGCCAGCAGTGACAGGGGTAACTATGGCTACACCTTC. It codes for CASSDRGNYGYTF.

This chain uses TRBV9 with TRBJ2-7; 9 bases map to TRBD1. The V and J ends lost 6 bases and 0 bases, in that order; junction bases with no gene match: 4. This CDR3 region has 14 residues. The V gene's germline CDR1 is SGDLS and CDR2 YYNGEE. CDR3 nucleotide sequence: TGTGCCAGCACCAGGACAGGGGCCTCCTACGAGCAGTACTTC. This encodes CASTRTGASYEQYF.

In this sample, this clone turned up a few times. The chain couples TRBV30 to TRBJ1-4, with TRBD1 as a possible D gene (6 bases). From germline, CDR1 is GTSNPN and CDR2 SVGIG (reference sequence). The CDR3 extends over 13 amino acids. Deletions cut 2 bases from V and 4 bases from J, with 8 bases between. This CDR3 is CAWSPRGNEKLFF. The DNA of the CDR3 is TGTGCCTGGAGTCCCAGGGGTAATGAAAAACTGTTTTTT.

The rearrangement uses TRBV4-2 and TRBJ2-3; weak D call: TRBD2 (5 bases). The CDR3 runs to 16 residues. The germline gives CDR1 LGHNA, CDR2 YNFKEQ. Trimming shortened V by 4 bases and J by 0 bases, and 14 bases separated the two germline ends. CDR3 protein: CASSRSGDPSTDTQYF. The CDR3 DNA reads as TGTGCCAGCAGCCGAAGCGGAGATCCTAGCACAGATACGCAGTATTTT.

The V and J genes are TRBV7-9 and TRBJ1-5; D gene unclear. The V gene's germline CDR1 is SEHNR and CDR2 FQNEAQ (reference sequence). The CDR3 has 13 amino acids. Trimming removed 0 bases at V and 6 bases at J, with 6 bases between. CDR3 sequence (DNA): TGTGCCAGCAGCTTAGCCGCAGGTCAGCCCCAGCATTTT. This sequence encodes CASSLAAGQPQHF.

This clone was observed a handful of times. V is TRBV11-2 and J is TRBJ2-5; 13 positions agree with TRBD2. From germline, CDR1 is SGHAT and CDR2 FQNNGV. The CDR3 extends over 15 amino acids. V gave up 5 bases and J gave up 4 bases; unmatched junction bases: 4. The CDR3 nucleotides are TGTGCCAGCAGCGCCGGACTAGCGGGAGCAGAGACCCAGTACTTC. It yields the protein CASSAGLAGAETQYF.

Only a few counts were recorded for this clone. The DNA of the CDR3 is TGTGCCAGCAGCCCCCGGACTAGTCCCAATGAGCAGTTCTTC. Translated: CASSPRTSPNEQFF. V gene TRBV7-6 combines with J gene TRBJ2-1; 7 bases align to TRBD2. V lost 5 bases to trimming and J lost 6 bases; unmatched junction nucleotides: 7. Germline V lookup: CDR1 SGHVS, CDR2 FNYEAQ. The CDR3 consists of 14 residues.

V usage is TRBV28 and J usage is TRBJ2-1, with TRBD2 as a possible D gene (5 bases). In germline, CDR1 is MDHEN, CDR2 SYDVKM. The CDR3 contains 13 residues. The V and J ends lost 6 bases and 0 bases respectively, with 6 bases between them. The CDR3 spells CASRSGSYNEQFF. The DNA for the CDR3 is TGTGCCAGCAGAAGCGGCTCCTACAATGAGCAGTTCTTC.

This clone was seen more than once but under ten times. The rearrangement links TRBV14 to TRBJ2-1; D might be TRBD2 (6 bases). The V end lost 0 bases, the J end lost 16 bases, and 13 bases lay between the germline ends. This CDR3 is 12 amino acids long. Germline V gene sequence: CDR1 SGHDN, CDR2 FVKESK. Here the CDR3 reads CASSQDRPGVFF. The CDR3 DNA sequence: TGTGCCAGCAGCCAAGATCGCCCGGGGGTTTTCTTC.

The rearrangement joins TRBV7-3 to TRBJ1-2; 9 nucleotides match TRBD1. The junction had 13 bases not matched to a gene; V was cut back by 5 bases and J by 6 bases. The CDR3 extends over 16 amino acids. Germline assignment: CDR1 SGHTA and CDR2 FQGTGA. The CDR3 reads CASSAKTGTGRNGYTF. In DNA form, the CDR3 reads TGTGCCAGCAGCGCAAAGACCGGGACAGGGCGTAATGGCTACACCTTC.